The rows below give T cell receptor beta chains drawn from one sample of a study of T-cell reconstitution after alpha-beta-depleted transplantation in children. TCRdb re-called the PCR reads with MiXCR, one entry per CDR3 protein. Of about 610,000 distinct CDR3 sequences in the sample, more than 20% were seen once. The sequencing used PBMCs, collected before TCRalphabeta/CD19-depleted stem cell transplant. The source of these receptors is a boy younger than two with Wiskott-Aldrich syndrome, due to receive a stem cell transplant. Each CDR3 is given with its conserved first and last residue. D genes are given only for firm matches. Size is omitted from some rows. Given values are once, few, many or a class for expanded clones.

d_call cdr3_length clone_size j_call v_call cdr3_nt cdr3_aa
. 14 . TRBJ1-6 TRBV5-1 TGCGCCAGCAGCTTGGGGCAGCAGAATTCACCCCTCCACTTT CASSLGQQNSPLHF
TRBD2 12 few TRBJ2-7 TRBV29-1 TGCAGCGTCCTAGCGGGAGCCCACGAGCAGTACTTC CSVLAGAHEQYF
. 12 . TRBJ2-5 TRBV19 TGTGCCAGTAACAGCGGACAAGAGACCCAGTACTTC CASNSGQETQYF
TRBD1 12 . TRBJ1-2 TRBV28 TGTGCCACCAACCCTCTAGGACAGGGAAAAACCTTC CATNPLGQGKTF
TRBD2 15 . TRBJ2-1 TRBV27 TGTGCCAGCAGTTTATTACTAGCGGGAGTCCATGAGCAGTTCTTC CASSLLLAGVHEQFF
TRBD1 14 . TRBJ1-1 TRBV7-9 TGTGCCTGTACCAGGGGGGACGAGAACACTGAAGCTTTCTTT CACTRGDENTEAFF
TRBD2 13 many TRBJ2-5 TRBV7-2 TGTGCCAGCAGCGGACTAGCGGAAGAGACCCAGTACTTC CASSGLAEETQYF
. 16 . TRBJ2-7 TRBV18 TGTGCCAGCTCACCTCGGTCGGGTACAGGGATGAACGAGCAGTACTTC CASSPRSGTGMNEQYF
TRBD2 18 . TRBJ2-1 TRBV12-3/TRBV12-4 TGTGCCAGCAGTCAAAGGGGCGCGGGGACTAGTGGAAGAGGGGAGCAGTTCTTC CASSQRGAGTSGRGEQFF
TRBD2 16 few TRBJ2-1 TRBV5-1 TGCGCCAGCAGCTTGTTGTCTAGCGGGAGCGGAAATGAGCAGTTCTTC CASSLLSSGSGNEQFF
. 15 few TRBJ2-7 TRBV10-3 TGTGCCATCAGTGAGGGGCGGCAGAGCTCCTACGAGCAGTACTTC CAISEGRQSSYEQYF
. 13 few TRBJ1-5 TRBV12-3/TRBV12-4 TGTGCCAGCAGGGGACGGATCAATCAGCCCCAGCATTTT CASRGRINQPQHF
TRBD2 15 . TRBJ2-1 TRBV10-3 TGTGCCATCAGGGATACCTCGGGACTAGTCTATGAGCAGTTCTTC CAIRDTSGLVYEQFF
. 16 . TRBJ2-2 TRBV27 TGTGCCAGCAGTTTAGAGGGACCTACTTACACCGGGGAGCTGTTTTTT CASSLEGPTYTGELFF
. 18 few TRBJ2-3 TRBV5-1 TGCGCCAGCAGCTTGGACGATGTTCCTAGCGAAAGCACAGATACGCAGTATTTT CASSLDDVPSESTDTQYF
TRBD2 17 few TRBJ2-1 TRBV5-1 TGCGCCAGCAGCTTGGCCAGCGGGAGATACACCTACAATGAGCAGTTCTTC CASSLASGRYTYNEQFF
. 16 . TRBJ1-1 TRBV11-2 TGTGCCAGCAGCTTAGACCAGGGAGGGGTGAACACTGAAGCTTTCTTT CASSLDQGGVNTEAFF
TRBD1 14 once TRBJ1-2 TRBV12-3/TRBV12-4 TGTGCCAGCAGTTCATCGACAGGGGGTAAGGGCTACACCTTC CASSSSTGGKGYTF
. 14 . TRBJ1-1 TRBV6-1 TGTGCCAGCAGTCGCCCCGGGGGTTCGGCTGAAGCTTTCTTT CASSRPGGSAEAFF
TRBD2 13 . TRBJ2-4 TRBV20-1 TGCAGTGCAACTAGCGGGAGGAGGAACATTCAGTACTTC CSATSGRRNIQYF
. 13 . TRBJ2-7 TRBV5-1 TGCGCCAGCAGTCCCGGGAGTCCGGACGAGCAGTACTTC CASSPGSPDEQYF
TRBD1 16 few TRBJ2-7 TRBV7-2 TGTGCCAGCAGCACACAGGGGGCAAATAAGGCCTACGAGCAGTACTTC CASSTQGANKAYEQYF
TRBD1 11 . TRBJ1-1 TRBV30 TGTGCCTGGGGACCGACAGGGAAAGCTTTCTTT CAWGPTGKAFF
. 12 . TRBJ2-1 TRBV6-6 TGTGCCAGCAGTTACTCTCTAGAAGAGCAGTTCTTC CASSYSLEEQFF
. 13 few TRBJ2-3 TRBV20-1 TGCAGTGCCTCGAACCCAGGCACAGATACGCAGTATTTT CSASNPGTDTQYF
. 15 . TRBJ1-1 TRBV5-1 TGCGCCAGCAGCTCCCGGGTGGGGGCGAACACTGAAGCTTTCTTT CASSSRVGANTEAFF
TRBD2 14 few TRBJ2-1 TRBV3-1 TGTGCCAGCAGCCAGAGTAGCGGGAGCCATGAGCAGTTCTTC CASSQSSGSHEQFF
TRBD2 14 few TRBJ2-1 TRBV20-1 TGCAGTGCCGTCGGACTAGCGGTAACCAATGAGCAGTTCTTC CSAVGLAVTNEQFF
. 14 . TRBJ2-5 TRBV5-1 TGCGCCAGCACCTTATATAGCGTGAAGGAGACCCAGTACTTC CASTLYSVKETQYF
. 18 few TRBJ2-6 TRBV27 TGTGCCAGCACTTCAGGTGGGTCGTTCAGCTCTGGGGCCAACGTCCTGACTTTC CASTSGGSFSSGANVLTF
TRBD1 14 . TRBJ2-7 TRBV11-2 TGTGCCAGCAGTCTCCTGGGACAGGGTAACGAGCAGTACTTC CASSLLGQGNEQYF
. 14 . TRBJ2-3 TRBV19 TGTGCCAGTAACCCCTTAGGCGACTCGGCTACGCAGTATTTT CASNPLGDSATQYF
. 14 . TRBJ2-3 TRBV5-1 TGCGCCAGCAGCTTTTTCCCTTCCACAGATACGCAGTATTTT CASSFFPSTDTQYF
. 11 . TRBJ1-1 TRBV30 TGTGCCTGGAGTGTATTAACTGAAGCTTTCTTT CAWSVLTEAFF
TRBD2 13 few TRBJ2-1 TRBV10-3 TGTGCCGCTAGCGGGAGCTCCTACAATGAGCAGTTCTTC CAASGSSYNEQFF
. 12 many TRBJ1-1 TRBV27 TGTGCCGCGAAAGGTGTGAACACTGAAGCTTTCTTT CAAKGVNTEAFF
. 14 . TRBJ2-7 TRBV7-9 TGTGCCAGCAGCCCGGGACGCCCGGGTGAAGGGCAGTACTTC CASSPGRPGEGQYF
TRBD2 18 few TRBJ2-3 TRBV4-1 TGCGCCAGCAGCCAGGAACCGGGACTAGCGGGATGTACAGATACGCAGTATTTT CASSQEPGLAGCTDTQYF
. 14 . TRBJ2-3 TRBV24-1 TGTGCCACCAGTGATGTCAAAATCACAGATACGCAGTATTTT CATSDVKITDTQYF
. 14 . TRBJ1-1 TRBV5-5 TGTGCCAGCAGCTTTGCAGGGGCAGGGGCTGAAGCTTTCTTT CASSFAGAGAEAFF
TRBD2 12 . TRBJ2-1 TRBV5-1 TGCGCCAGCAGAACTAGCGGCAATGAGCAGTTCTTC CASRTSGNEQFF